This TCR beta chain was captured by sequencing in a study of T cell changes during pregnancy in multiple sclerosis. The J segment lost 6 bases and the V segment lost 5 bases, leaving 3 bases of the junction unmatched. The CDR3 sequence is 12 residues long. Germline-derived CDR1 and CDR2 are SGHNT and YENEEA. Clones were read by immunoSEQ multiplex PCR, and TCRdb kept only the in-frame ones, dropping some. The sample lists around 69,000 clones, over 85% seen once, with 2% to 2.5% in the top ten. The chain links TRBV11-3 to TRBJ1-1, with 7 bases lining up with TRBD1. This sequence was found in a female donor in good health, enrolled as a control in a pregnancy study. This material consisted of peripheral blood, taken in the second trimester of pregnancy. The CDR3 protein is CASSPGTAEAFF. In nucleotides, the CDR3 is TGTGCCAGCAGCCCTGGGACAGCTGAAGCTTTCTTT.